This is a list of T cell receptor beta chains from one sample in a study of blood T cell repertoires in COVID-19. Profiling relied on immunoSEQ multiplex PCR, and the TCRdb table lists in-frame clones only, not all of them. Of some 400,000 clones in the sample, 80% to 90% are singletons; the top ten hold roughly 1.1%. Sequenced material: PBMCs or T cells enriched from blood (not recorded which). These TCRs come from a man aged 25 to 40 who had recovered from COVID-19. Both conserved end residues are part of each CDR3. The D gene is left open where the match is weak. Size values are once, few and many counts, or a class for expanded clones, and some rows have none.

TRBV11-2	NA	TRBD2	TRBJ2-7	TGTGCCAGCAGCTTGGGACTAGCGGGAGTCTACGAGCAGTACTTC	CASSLGLAGVYEQYF
TRBV2	NA	NA	TRBJ2-7	TGTGCCAGCAGTGAGGGCAGGGGAATTCCCGAGCAGTACTTC	CASSEGRGIPEQYF
TRBV28	NA	NA	TRBJ2-7	TGTGCCAGCATGGGGGCCCATTGGGATCGGGAGCAGTACTTC	CASMGAHWDREQYF
TRBV21-1	once	NA	TRBJ1-1	TGTGCCGAAGGGACACCCCCTTTGGGCACTGAAGCTTTCTTT	CAEGTPPLGTEAFF
TRBV6-1	NA	NA	TRBJ2-1	TGTGCCAGCAGTGAAATGGGGCTCCGTGGGGATGAGCAGTTCTTC	CASSEMGLRGDEQFF
TRBV13	NA	NA	TRBJ1-3	TGTGCCAGCAGCCAAACACAAAACTCTGGAAACACCATATATTTT	CASSQTQNSGNTIYF
TRBV2	NA	NA	TRBJ1-2	TGTGCCAGCAGCCTATCCTCTCCCGCTGGCTACACCTTC	CASSLSSPAGYTF
TRBV7-9	few	TRBD1	TRBJ1-6	TGTGCCAGCAGCTTGCTGTATCCAGGGGGCTCAAATTCACCCCTCCACTTT	CASSLLYPGGSNSPLHF
TRBV6-1	NA	TRBD2	TRBJ2-1	TGTGCCAGCAGTGAAGGGGGACTAGCGGCGTACAATGAGCAGTTCTTC	CASSEGGLAAYNEQFF
TRBV12-5	NA	NA	TRBJ2-6	TGTGCTAGTGGTTTGTCGGGCTCTGGGGCCAACGTCCTGACTTTC	CASGLSGSGANVLTF
TRBV12-3/TRBV12-4	NA	NA	TRBJ1-2	TGTGCCAGCAGTCAGGGCCCTTATGGCTACACCTTC	CASSQGPYGYTF